What follows are 13 T cell receptor beta chains derived from one specimen sequenced in a study of blood T cell repertoires in COVID-19. Here immunoSEQ multiplex PCR was the method, and the copy in TCRdb shows in-frame clones only, minus some. Found here are about 400,000 clones, 80% to 90% of them singletons; the top ten hold 1% to 1.5%. The sample consisted of peripheral blood. These receptors were collected from a man in his forties with acute or convalescent COVID-19.

There are a few counts of this clone. The chain has TRBV29-1 and TRBJ2-2, with a weak D call TRBD1 (6 bases). V was clipped by 5 bases and J by 1 base, with 8 bases between them. The CDR3 spans 13 residues. From germline, CDR1 is SQVTM and CDR2 ANQGSEA. CDR3 DNA sequence: TGCAGCGTTTCAGGGGTGAACACCGGGGAGCTGTTTTTT. Translated, it gives CSVSGVNTGELFF.

The V call is TRBV28, the J call TRBJ2-1; TRBD1 matches at 11 bases. The germline V gene encodes CDR1 MDHEN and CDR2 SYDVKM. The CDR3 has 15 amino acids. The ends lost 6 bases at V and 0 bases at J; junction bases unmatched: 1. This CDR3 reads CASRGTGGSYNEQFF. The CDR3 DNA sequence: TGTGCCAGCAGGGGGACAGGGGGCTCCTACAATGAGCAGTTCTTC.

V is TRBV5-1 and J is TRBJ1-6; 9 positions match TRBD1. V gave up 0 bases and J gave up 12 bases; unmatched junction bases: 4. The CDR3 covers 14 residues. Germline V gene lookup returns CDR1 SGHRS and CDR2 YFSETQ. The CDR3 sequence is CASSLEWTGVPLHF. The CDR3 nucleotides are TGCGCCAGCAGCTTGGAGTGGACAGGGGTACCCCTCCACTTT.

This chain uses TRBV29-1 with TRBJ1-1, with 8 bases identical to TRBD1. The CDR3 is made up of 15 amino acids. J was trimmed by 4 bases and V by 7 bases; bases with no gene match: 14. Germline CDR1 reads SQVTM; CDR2 reads ANQGSEA. The CDR3 region has the DNA TGCAGCGCCCTTGACTCGACAGGGGTCTTCACTGAAGCTTTCTTT. Its protein product is CSALDSTGVFTEAFF.

This clone has only a few counts. The V call is TRBV18, the J call TRBJ1-1; a weak D match, TRBD1 (5 bases). V was trimmed by 8 bases and J by 1 base, leaving 11 bases between them. The CDR3 sequence is 13 residues long. Germline assignment: CDR1 KGHSH and CDR2 LQKENI. Here the CDR3 DNA reads TGTGCCAGCATGTTACAGGAGAACACTGAAGCTTTCTTT. Amino acid sequence: CASMLQENTEAFF.

The CDR3 loop is CASRTFRRGGGTEAFF. CDR3 nucleotides: TGTGCCAGCAGGACCTTTAGAAGGGGCGGTGGAACTGAAGCTTTCTTT. This rearrangement joins TRBV28 to TRBJ1-1; D is possibly TRBD1 (5 bases). The V gene's germline CDR1 is MDHEN and CDR2 SYDVKM. V shed 6 bases and J shed 5 bases, with 22 bases lying between them. The CDR3 extends over 16 amino acids.

This chain joins TRBV4-3 and TRBJ1-1; D is uncertain. Trimming left V 0 bases short and J 7 bases short, with 9 bases between. The V gene's germline CDR1 is LGHNA and CDR2 YSLEER. The CDR3 spans 13 residues. In DNA form, the CDR3 reads TGCGCCAGCAGCCAAGACCTAGCTCGTGAAGCTTTCTTT. Protein sequence: CASSQDLAREAFF.

V usage is TRBV5-1 and J usage is TRBJ1-4; D uncertain. The germline V gene has CDR1 SGHRS and CDR2 YFSETQ. Deletions cut 0 bases from V and 3 bases from J, with 9 bases between. The CDR3 runs 15 residues. Here the CDR3 DNA reads TGCGCCAGCAGCTTGGGACTGCCACCTAATGAAAAACTGTTTTTT. This gives the protein CASSLGLPPNEKLFF. Full variable domain (remainder filled in from reference TRBV5-1 and TRBJ1-4): KAGVTQTPRYLIKTRGQQVTLSCSPISGHRSVSWYQQTPGQGLQFLFEYFSETQRNKGNFPGRFSGRQFSNSRSEMNVSTLELGDSALYLCASSLGLPPNEKLFFGSGTQLSVL.

The chain has TRBV6-1 and TRBJ1-2; 7 bases fit TRBD1. J lost 6 bases, V lost 4 bases, and 20 bases had no gene match. In germline, CDR1 is MNHNS, CDR2 SASEGT. The CDR3 contains 18 residues. The CDR3 protein is CASSVWRDSGVVSHGYTF. As DNA, the CDR3 is TGTGCCAGCAGTGTATGGAGGGACAGCGGAGTAGTCTCCCATGGCTACACCTTC.

CDR3 sequence (DNA): TGCGCCAGCAGCCTGCGGACAGGTGGGACTGAAGCTTTCTTT. Its protein product is CASSLRTGGTEAFF. The chain couples TRBV4-1 to TRBJ1-1; 7 bases align to TRBD1. Trimming cost V 4 bases and J 5 bases; bases outside gene matches: 7. Germline V gene data show CDR1 as MGHRA and CDR2 as YSYEKL. The CDR3 has 14 amino acids.

The V and J genes are TRBV5-1 and TRBJ1-1; D ambiguous. CDR1 and CDR2 from the germline V gene are SGHRS and YFSETQ. V lost 5 bases, J lost 1 base, and 12 bases lay in between. The CDR3 totals 14 residues. DNA of the CDR3: TGCGCCAGCAGGAGGGAGGCTCAGAACACTGAAGCTTTCTTT. This translates into CASRREAQNTEAFF.

The V gene is TRBV6-5, the J gene TRBJ2-7; TRBD2 matches 10 bases. The V and J ends lost 0 bases and 1 base, in that order; junction bases with no gene match: 3. Germline V CDR1 and CDR2: MNHEY, SVGAGI. The CDR3 runs 16 residues. Here the CDR3 reads CASSYSSSGSSYEQYF. In DNA, the CDR3 is TGTGCCAGCAGTTACTCTTCTAGCGGGAGTTCCTACGAGCAGTACTTC.

The rearrangement joins TRBV27 to TRBJ2-5; 9 nucleotides line up with TRBD2. Trimming took 4 bases from V and 5 from J; bases not matched to a gene: 8. The germline CDR1 and CDR2 sequences are MNHEY and SMNVEV (reference sequence). This CDR3 has 15 amino acids. The CDR3 protein is CASSSVAGEGETQYF. In DNA form, the CDR3 reads TGTGCCAGCAGTTCGGTAGCGGGAGAAGGGGAGACCCAGTACTTC.